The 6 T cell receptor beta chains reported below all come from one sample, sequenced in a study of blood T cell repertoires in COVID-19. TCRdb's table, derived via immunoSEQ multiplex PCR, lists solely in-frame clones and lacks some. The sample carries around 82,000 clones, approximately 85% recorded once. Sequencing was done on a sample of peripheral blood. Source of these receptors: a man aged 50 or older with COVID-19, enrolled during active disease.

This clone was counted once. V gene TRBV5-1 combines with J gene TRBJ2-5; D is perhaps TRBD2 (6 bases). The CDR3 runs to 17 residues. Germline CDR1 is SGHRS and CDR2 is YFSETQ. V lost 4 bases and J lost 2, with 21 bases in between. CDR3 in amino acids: CASSPRTGRGRQETQYF. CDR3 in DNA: TGCGCCAGCAGCCCCCGTACGGGGCGGGGAAGACAAGAGACCCAGTACTTC.

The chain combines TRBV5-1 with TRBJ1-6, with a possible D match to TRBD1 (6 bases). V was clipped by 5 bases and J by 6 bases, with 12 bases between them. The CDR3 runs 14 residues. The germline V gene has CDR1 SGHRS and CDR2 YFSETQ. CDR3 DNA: TGCGCCAGCAGACCTGGGGGCGCTAATTCACCCCTCCACTTT. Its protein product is CASRPGGANSPLHF.

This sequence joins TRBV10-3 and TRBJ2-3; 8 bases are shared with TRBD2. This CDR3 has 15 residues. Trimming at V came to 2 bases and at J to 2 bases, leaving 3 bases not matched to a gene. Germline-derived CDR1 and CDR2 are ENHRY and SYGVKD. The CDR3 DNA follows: TGTGCCATCAGTGAGGGGCGGGGGGACACAGATACGCAGTATTTT. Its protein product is CAISEGRGDTDTQYF.

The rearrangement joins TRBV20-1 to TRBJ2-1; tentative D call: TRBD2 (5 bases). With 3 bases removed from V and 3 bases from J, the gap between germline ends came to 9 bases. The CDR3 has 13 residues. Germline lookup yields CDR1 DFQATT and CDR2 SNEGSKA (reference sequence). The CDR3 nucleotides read TGCAGTGCTAGTTTTAGCGACTACAATGAGCAGTTCTTC. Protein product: CSASFSDYNEQFF.

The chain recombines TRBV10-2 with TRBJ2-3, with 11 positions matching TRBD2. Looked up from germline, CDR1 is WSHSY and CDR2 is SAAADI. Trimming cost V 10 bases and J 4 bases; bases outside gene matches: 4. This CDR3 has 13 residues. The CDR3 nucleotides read TGCGCCACCAGACTAGCGGGGTCAGATACGCAGTATTTT. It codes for CATRLAGSDTQYF.

The CDR3 DNA follows: TGTGCCAGCAGCTTAGCACTAGCGGGAGATGGGACGAACACCGGGGAGCTGTTTTTT. Amino acids: CASSLALAGDGTNTGELFF. J is TRBJ2-2 and V is TRBV13; 11 bases fit TRBD2. CDR1 is PRHDT and CDR2 is FYEKMQ in the germline V gene (reference sequence). V was pared by 1 base and J by 0 bases, with 7 bases of the junction left unmatched. This CDR3 has 19 amino acids. Based on the CDR3 plus reference TRBV13 and TRBJ2-2, the full variable domain is AAGVIQSPRHLIKEKRETATLKCYPIPRHDTVYWYQQGPGQDPQFLISFYEKMQSDKGSIPDRFSAQQFSDYHSELNMSSLELGDSALYFCASSLALAGDGTNTGELFFGEGSRLTVL.